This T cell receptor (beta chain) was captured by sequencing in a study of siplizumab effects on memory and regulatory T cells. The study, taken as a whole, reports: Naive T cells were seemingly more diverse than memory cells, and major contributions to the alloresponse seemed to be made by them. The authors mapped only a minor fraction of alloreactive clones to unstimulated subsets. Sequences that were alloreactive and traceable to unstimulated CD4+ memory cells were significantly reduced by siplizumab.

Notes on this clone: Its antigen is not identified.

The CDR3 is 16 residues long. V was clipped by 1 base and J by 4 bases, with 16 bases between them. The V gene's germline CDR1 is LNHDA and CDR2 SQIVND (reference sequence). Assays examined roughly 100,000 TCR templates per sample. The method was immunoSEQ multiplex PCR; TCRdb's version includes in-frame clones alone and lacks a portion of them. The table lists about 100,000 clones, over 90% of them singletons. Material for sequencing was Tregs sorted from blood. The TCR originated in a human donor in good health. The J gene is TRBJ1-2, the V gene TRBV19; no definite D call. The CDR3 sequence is CASSIAVGSFSYGYTF. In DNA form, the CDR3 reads TGTGCCAGTAGTATAGCAGTGGGCAGCTTTAGCTATGGCTACACCTTC.